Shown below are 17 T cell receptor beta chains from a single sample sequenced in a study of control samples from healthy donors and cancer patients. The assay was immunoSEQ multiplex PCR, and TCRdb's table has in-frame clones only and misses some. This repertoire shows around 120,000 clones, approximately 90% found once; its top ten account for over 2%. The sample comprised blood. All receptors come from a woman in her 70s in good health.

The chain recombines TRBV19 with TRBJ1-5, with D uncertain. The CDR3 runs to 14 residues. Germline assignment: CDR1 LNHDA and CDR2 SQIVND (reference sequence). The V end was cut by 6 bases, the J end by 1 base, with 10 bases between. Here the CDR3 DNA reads TGTGCCAGTAGGAGATGGGAGAGCAATCAGCCCCAGCATTTT. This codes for CASRRWESNQPQHF.

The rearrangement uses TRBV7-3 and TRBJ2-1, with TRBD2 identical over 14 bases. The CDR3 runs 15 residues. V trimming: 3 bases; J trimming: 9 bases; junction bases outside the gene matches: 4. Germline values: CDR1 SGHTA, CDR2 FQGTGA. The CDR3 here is CASSLTSGGAREQFF. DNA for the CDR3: TGTGCCAGCAGCTTGACTAGCGGGGGGGCGCGTGAGCAGTTCTTC.

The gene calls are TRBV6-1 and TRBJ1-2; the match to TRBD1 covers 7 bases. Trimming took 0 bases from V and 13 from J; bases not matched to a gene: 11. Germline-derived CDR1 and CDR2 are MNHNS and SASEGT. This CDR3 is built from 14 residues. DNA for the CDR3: TGTGCCAGCAGTGAAGCGTTTGAGGGGGCCCTAATCACCTTC. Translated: CASSEAFEGALITF.

The CDR3 here is CASSLVGSPNHSNQPQHF. The CDR3 region has the DNA TGTGCCAGCAGCTTAGTGGGCAGTCCAAATCATAGCAATCAGCCCCAGCATTTT. The rearrangement uses TRBV11-2 and TRBJ1-5; no firm D call. The CDR3 covers 18 residues. Trimming removed 1 base from V and 0 bases from J, with 16 bases in between. In germline, CDR1 is SGHAT, CDR2 FQNNGV.

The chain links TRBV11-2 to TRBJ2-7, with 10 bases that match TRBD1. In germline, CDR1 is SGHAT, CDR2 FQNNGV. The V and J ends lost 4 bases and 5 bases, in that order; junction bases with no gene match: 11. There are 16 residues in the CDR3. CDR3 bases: TGTGCCAGCAGCTCGACTCCGGGACAGGGGTGGGACGAGCAGTACTTC. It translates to CASSSTPGQGWDEQYF.

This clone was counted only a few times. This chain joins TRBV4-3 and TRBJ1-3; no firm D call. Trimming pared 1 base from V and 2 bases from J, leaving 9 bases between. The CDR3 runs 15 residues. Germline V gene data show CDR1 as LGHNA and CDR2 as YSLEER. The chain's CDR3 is CASSQVVSPGNTIYF. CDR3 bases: TGCGCCAGCAGCCAAGTGGTCTCCCCTGGAAACACCATATATTTT.

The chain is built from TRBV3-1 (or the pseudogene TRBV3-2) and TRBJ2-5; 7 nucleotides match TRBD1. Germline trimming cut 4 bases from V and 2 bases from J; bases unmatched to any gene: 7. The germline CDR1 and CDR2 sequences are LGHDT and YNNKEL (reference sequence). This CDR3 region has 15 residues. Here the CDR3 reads CASSPVPGQQETQYF. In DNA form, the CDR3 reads TGTGCCAGCAGCCCAGTCCCGGGACAGCAAGAGACCCAGTACTTC.

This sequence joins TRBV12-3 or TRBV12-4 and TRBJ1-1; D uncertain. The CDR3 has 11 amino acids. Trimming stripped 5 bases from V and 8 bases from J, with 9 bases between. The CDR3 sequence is CASSLRREAFF. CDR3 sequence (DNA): TGTGCCAGCAGTCTCCGACGGGAAGCTTTCTTT.

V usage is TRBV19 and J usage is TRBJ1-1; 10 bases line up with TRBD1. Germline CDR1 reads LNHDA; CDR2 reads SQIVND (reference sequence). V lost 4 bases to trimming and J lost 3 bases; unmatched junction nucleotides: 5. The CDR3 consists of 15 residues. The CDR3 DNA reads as TGTGCCAGTAGTACCTCGGACAGGGGGGACACTGAAGCTTTCTTT. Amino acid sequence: CASSTSDRGDTEAFF.

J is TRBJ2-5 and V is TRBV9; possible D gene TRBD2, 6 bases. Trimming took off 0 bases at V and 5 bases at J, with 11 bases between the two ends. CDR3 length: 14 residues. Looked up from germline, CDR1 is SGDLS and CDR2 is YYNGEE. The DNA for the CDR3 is TGTGCCAGCAGCGTAGGAGGGGAGGTGGAGACCCAGTACTTC. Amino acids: CASSVGGEVETQYF.

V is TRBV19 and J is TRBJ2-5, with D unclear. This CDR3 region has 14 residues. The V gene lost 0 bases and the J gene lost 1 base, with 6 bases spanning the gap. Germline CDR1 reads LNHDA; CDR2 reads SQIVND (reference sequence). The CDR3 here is CASSIDPSQETQYF. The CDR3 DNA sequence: TGTGCCAGTAGTATAGATCCCAGCCAAGAGACCCAGTACTTC.

CDR3 nucleotide sequence: TGTGCCAGCAGTTTGGGACAGGGGTTTTCCTACGAGCAGTACTTC. Protein sequence: CASSLGQGFSYEQYF. The gene calls are TRBV27 and TRBJ2-7; 10 nucleotides align to TRBD1. The germline gives CDR1 MNHEY, CDR2 SMNVEV (reference sequence). This CDR3 has 15 residues. Trimming at V came to 3 bases and at J to 1 base, leaving 3 bases not matched to a gene.

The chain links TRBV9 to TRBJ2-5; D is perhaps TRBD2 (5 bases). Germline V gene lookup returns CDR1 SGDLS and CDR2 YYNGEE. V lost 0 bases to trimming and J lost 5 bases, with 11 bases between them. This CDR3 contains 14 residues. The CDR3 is CASSVEWTGETQYF. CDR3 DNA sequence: TGTGCCAGCAGCGTAGAATGGACGGGGGAGACCCAGTACTTC.

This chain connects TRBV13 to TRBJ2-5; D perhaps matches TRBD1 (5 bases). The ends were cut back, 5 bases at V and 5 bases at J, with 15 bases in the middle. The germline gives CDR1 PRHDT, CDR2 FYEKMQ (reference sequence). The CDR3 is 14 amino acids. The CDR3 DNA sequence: TGTGCCAGCAGCCCCTCGGCAGGGTTGGAGACCCAGTACTTC. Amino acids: CASSPSAGLETQYF. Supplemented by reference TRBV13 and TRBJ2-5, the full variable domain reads AAGVIQSPRHLIKEKRETATLKCYPIPRHDTVYWYQQGPGQDPQFLISFYEKMQSDKGSIPDRFSAQQFSDYHSELNMSSLELGDSALYFCASSPSAGLETQYFGPGTRLLVL.

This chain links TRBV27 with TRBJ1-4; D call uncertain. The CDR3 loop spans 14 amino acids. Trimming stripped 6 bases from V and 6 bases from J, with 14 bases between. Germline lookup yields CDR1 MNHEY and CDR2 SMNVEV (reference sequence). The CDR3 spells CASSYVAGYEKLFF. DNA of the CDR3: TGTGCCAGCAGCTATGTGGCGGGCTATGAAAAACTGTTTTTT.

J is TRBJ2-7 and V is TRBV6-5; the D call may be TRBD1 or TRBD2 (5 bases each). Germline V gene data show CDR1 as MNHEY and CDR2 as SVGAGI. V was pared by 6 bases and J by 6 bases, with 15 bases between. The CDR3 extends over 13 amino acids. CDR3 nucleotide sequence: TGTGCCAGCAGGGGGGATGGGCTCCGCGAGCAGTACTTC. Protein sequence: CASRGDGLREQYF.

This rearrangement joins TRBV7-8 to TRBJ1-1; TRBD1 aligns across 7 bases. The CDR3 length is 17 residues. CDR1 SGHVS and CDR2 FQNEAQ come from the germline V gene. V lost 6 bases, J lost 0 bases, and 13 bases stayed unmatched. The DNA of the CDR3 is TGTGCCAGCAGTCCGGGACAGAGAAAACATGTGAACACTGAAGCTTTCTTT. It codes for CASSPGQRKHVNTEAFF.